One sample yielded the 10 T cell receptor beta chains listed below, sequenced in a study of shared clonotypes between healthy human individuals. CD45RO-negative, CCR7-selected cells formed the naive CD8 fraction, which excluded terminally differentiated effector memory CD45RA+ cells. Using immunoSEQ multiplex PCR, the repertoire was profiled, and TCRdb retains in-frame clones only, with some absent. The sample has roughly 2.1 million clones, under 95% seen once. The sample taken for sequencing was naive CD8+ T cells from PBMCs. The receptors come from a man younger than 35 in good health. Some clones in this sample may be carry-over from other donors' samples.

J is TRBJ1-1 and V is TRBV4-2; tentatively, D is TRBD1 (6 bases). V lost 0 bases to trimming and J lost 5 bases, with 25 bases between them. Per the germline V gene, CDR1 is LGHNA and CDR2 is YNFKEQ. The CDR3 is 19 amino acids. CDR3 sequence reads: CASSQDRKMANREETEAFF. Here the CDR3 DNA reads TGTGCCAGCAGCCAAGATAGGAAGATGGCGAACAGGGAGGAGACTGAAGCTTTCTTT.

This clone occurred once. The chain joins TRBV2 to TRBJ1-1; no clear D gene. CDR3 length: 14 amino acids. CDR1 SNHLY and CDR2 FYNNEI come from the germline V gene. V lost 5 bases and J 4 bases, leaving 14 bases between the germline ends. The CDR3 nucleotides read TGTGCCAGCAGTCCGGCAGCGGGATCCACTGAAGCTTTCTTT. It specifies CASSPAAGSTEAFF.

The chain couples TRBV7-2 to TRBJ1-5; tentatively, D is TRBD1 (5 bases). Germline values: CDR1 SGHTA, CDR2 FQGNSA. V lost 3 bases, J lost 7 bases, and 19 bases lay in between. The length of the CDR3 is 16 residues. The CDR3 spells CASSFRGPQFGQPQHF. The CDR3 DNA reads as TGTGCCAGCAGCTTCCGGGGCCCGCAGTTTGGCCAGCCCCAGCATTTT.

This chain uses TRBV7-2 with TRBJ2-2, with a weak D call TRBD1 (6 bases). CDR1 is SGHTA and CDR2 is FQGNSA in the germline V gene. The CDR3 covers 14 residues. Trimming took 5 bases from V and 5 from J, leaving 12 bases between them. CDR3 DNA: TGTGCCAGCAGCCCAGGACAGTATACCGGGGAGCTGTTTTTT. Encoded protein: CASSPGQYTGELFF.

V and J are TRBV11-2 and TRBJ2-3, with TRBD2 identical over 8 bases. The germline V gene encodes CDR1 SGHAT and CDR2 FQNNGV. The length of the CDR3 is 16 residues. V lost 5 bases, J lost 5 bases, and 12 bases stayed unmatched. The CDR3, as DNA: TGTGCCAGCAGCCCCCCCGGCGGGGGGATCGGAGATACGCAGTATTTT. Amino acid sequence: CASSPPGGGIGDTQYF.

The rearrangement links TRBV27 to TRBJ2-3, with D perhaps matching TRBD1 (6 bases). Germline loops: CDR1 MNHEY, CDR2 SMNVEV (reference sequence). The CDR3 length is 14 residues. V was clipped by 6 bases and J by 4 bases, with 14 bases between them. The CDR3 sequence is CASSFRGKADTQYF. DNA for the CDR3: TGTGCCAGCAGCTTTAGGGGGAAGGCAGATACGCAGTATTTT.

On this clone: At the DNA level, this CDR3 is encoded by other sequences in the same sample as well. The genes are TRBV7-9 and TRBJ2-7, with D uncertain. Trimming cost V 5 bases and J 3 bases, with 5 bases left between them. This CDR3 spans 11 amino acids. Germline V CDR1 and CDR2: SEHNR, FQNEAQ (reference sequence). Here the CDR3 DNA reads TGTGCCAGCAGCCTCAACTACGAGCAGTACTTC. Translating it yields CASSLNYEQYF. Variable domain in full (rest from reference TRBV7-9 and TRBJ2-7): DTGVSQNPRHKITKRGQNVTFRCDPISEHNRLYWYRQTLGQGPEFLTYFQNEAQLEKSRLLSDRFSAERPKGSFSTLEIQRTEQGDSAMYLCASSLNYEQYFGPGTRLTVT.

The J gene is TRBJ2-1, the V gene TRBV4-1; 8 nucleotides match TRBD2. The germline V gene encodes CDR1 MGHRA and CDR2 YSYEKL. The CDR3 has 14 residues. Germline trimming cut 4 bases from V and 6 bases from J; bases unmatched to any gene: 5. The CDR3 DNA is TGCGCCAGCAGCCCGGGACTAGTTGGCAATGAGCAGTTCTTC. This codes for CASSPGLVGNEQFF.

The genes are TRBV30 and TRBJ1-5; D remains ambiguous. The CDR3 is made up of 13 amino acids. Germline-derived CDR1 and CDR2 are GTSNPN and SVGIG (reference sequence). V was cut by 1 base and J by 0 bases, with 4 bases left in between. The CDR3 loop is CAWSEGSNQPQHF. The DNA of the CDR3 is TGTGCCTGGAGTGAGGGTAGCAATCAGCCCCAGCATTTT.

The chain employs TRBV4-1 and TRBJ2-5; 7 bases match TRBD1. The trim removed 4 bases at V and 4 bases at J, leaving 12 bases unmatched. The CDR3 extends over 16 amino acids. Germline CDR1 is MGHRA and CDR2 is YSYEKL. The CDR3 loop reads CASSRYRGHDGETQYF. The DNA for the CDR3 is TGCGCCAGCAGCCGATACAGGGGACACGACGGAGAGACCCAGTACTTC.